This T cell receptor beta chain stems from a study of Graves' ophthalmopathy and Graves' hyperthyroidism (dated by TCRdb to 2016 to 2019). Background on the whole study: A patient counted as having stable hyperthyroidism if there was no progression to ophthalmopathy within 18 months of follow-up. To tell Graves' ophthalmopathy apart from Graves' hyperthyroidism, and to predict which patients would progress to ophthalmopathy, the study relied on TCR beta repertoire signatures. An independent validation cohort comprised 18 to 20 hyperthyroidism patients and 15 to 17 patients who later progressed from hyperthyroidism to ophthalmopathy. To explore V-J signatures that distinguish ophthalmopathy from hyperthyroidism, a discovery set of more than 90 patients was enrolled, made up of 40 to 45 with ophthalmopathy and 57 with stable hyperthyroidism. T-cell repertoires of thyroid tissue and blood were compared in over five hyperthyroidism patients. After sampling, hyperthyroidism patients received methimazole starting at 30 mg daily, and ophthalmopathy patients received high-dose intravenous methylprednisolone. In total, 135 blood samples were TCR-sequenced: approximately 42 ophthalmopathy, roughly 77 hyperthyroidism and about 17 hyperthyroidism-to-ophthalmopathy patients. Overall study outcomes, separate from this receptor: In cross-validation, the 13-signature model distinguished ophthalmopathy from stable hyperthyroidism with around 86% sensitivity and 81% to 82% specificity, while in the test set the corresponding values were about 79% and 69%. Most expanded thyroid clonotypes with frequency above 0.001 were also detected in blood, suggesting blood repertoires may reflect the thyroid immune response. In validation, the model predicted ophthalmopathy progression with 55% to 71% sensitivity and roughly 72% specificity; roughly 11 predicted patients were CT-confirmed with GO in a median of about 6.2 months. No statistical method was used to set the sample size in advance, and the investigators knew which group each participant was assigned to.

Hyperthyroidism patients were newly diagnosed, were aged 18 to 65 years, and had a disease duration under 2 months. Patients with other autoimmune diseases, uncontrolled infections, pregnancy or lactation were excluded. Clinical symptoms, serum thyroxine, TRAb, thyroid ultrasound and orbital computed tomography formed the basis of the diagnosis. Total RNA was extracted using Trizol reagent, and RNA quality was checked on an Agilent 2100 Bioanalyzer. For repertoire sequencing, TCR beta CDR3 regions were amplified from RNA transcripts. HTBI primers and the Qiagen OneStep RT-PCR kit were used in a first-round RT-PCR, which was followed by a second-round multiplex PCR, size selection and purification. Libraries were sequenced paired-end with 100 bp reads on an Illumina HiSeq2000. Regarding the original processing steps: SOAPnuke was used for read processing, and reads with adapters, uncalled bases, a mean Phred below 15, or no exact constant-primer or identifier match were discarded. COPE v1.2.5 was used to merge the high-quality paired reads. Each unique nucleotide sequence was defined as a clonotype, and clonotypes were aligned to IMGT TRB V, D and J references with MiTCR v1.1. Analysis was restricted to V-J combinations with a frequency above 0.0001, which covered roughly 99% of repertoires. For each V-J combination, a TCR clonal expansion and chaos score was defined as the ratio of F50 clonal expansion to chaos observed in the TCRdist matrix. Welch's t-statistics and random forest were used to reduce the features to 10 to 15 V-J combinations, which were then used as input to a naive Bayes classifier. Thyroid-blood repertoire similarity was quantified with the Morisita-Horn index. TCRdb ran its own pipeline on the public reads, namely fastp trimming at Q25 and MiXCR clone calling, and kept in-frame beta chains. When rows share a CDR3 protein, they turn into one entry using the most common DNA and genes. TCRdb's processing, not the study's, gives the V and J calls here. A total of around 1,200,000 distinct CDR3 sequences appear in this sample, less than 45% of them only once. The top ten hold around 10% of the sample.

This clonotype has at least ten counts. Its antigen specificity is not known. Base qualities are missing; no much larger clone stands one base away. This sequence was found in an adult man with Graves' hyperthyroidism. Sequences were obtained from peripheral blood or thyroid tissue (not recorded which).

This receptor has the CDR3 CASSAGQIYGYTF. The DNA sequence is given as TGTGCCAGCAGTGCTGGACAGATATATGGCTACACCTTC. The rearranged segments are TRBV2 and TRBJ1-2, with TRBD1 tentatively as D gene (6 bases match). The cysteine opens and the phenylalanine closes a CDR3 of 13 amino acids. The sequence is cut down to CDR3 DNA, 39 bases in frame from base 1. At the junction V is shortened by 4 bases and J by 5 bases, with 11 bases in between. CDR1 and CDR2, per the germline V gene, are SNHLY and FYNNEI. The variable domain in full, with residues beyond the CDR3 obtained from the reference TRBV2 and TRBJ1-2 genes, is EPEVTQTPSHQVTQMGQEVILRCVPISNHLYFYWYRQILGQKVEFLVSFYNNEISEKSEIFDDQFSVERPDGSNFTLKIRSTKLEDSAMYFCASSAGQIYGYTFGSGTRLTVV.